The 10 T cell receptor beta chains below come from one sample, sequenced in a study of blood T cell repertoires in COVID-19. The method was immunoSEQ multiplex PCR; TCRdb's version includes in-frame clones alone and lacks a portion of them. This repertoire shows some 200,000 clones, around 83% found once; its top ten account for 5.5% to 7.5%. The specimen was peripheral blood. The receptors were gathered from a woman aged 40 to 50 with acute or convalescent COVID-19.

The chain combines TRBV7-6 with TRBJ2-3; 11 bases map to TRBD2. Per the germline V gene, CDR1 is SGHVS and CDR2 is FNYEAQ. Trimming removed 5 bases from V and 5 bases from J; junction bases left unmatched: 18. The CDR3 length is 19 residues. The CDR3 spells CASSPRRTSGFGEEDTQYF. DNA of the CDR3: TGTGCCAGCAGCCCCCGTCGGACTAGCGGGTTTGGAGAGGAAGATACGCAGTATTTT.

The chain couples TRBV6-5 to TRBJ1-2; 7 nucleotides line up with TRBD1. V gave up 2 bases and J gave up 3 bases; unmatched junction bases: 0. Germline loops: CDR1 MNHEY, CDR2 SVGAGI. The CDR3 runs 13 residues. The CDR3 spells CASSYGQDYGYTF. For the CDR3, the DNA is TGTGCCAGCAGTTACGGACAGGACTATGGCTACACCTTC.

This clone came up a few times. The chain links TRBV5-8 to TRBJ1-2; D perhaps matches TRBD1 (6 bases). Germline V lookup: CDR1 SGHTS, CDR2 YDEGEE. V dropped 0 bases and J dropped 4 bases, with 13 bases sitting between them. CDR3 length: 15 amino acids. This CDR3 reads CASSLEVGAVYGYTF. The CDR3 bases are TGTGCCAGCAGCTTGGAAGTGGGGGCCGTCTATGGCTACACCTTC.

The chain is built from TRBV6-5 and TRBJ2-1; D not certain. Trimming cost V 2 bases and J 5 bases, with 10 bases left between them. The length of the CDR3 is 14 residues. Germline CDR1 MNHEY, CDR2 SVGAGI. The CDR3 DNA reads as TGTGCCAGCAGTTACGCGCTTTCCCACAATGAGCAGTTCTTC. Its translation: CASSYALSHNEQFF.

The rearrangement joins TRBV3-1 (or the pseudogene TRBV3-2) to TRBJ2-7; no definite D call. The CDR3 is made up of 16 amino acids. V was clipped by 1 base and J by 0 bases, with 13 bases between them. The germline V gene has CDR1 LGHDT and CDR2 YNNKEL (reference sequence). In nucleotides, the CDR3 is TGTGCCAGCAGCCAAGGGCCCGTGAGGAGCTCCTACGAGCAGTACTTC. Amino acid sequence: CASSQGPVRSSYEQYF.

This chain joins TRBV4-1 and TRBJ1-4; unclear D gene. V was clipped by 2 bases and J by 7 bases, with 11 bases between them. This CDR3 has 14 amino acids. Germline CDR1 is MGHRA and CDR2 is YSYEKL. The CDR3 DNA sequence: TGCGCCAGCAGCCAAAGGGTGGGAGGTGAAAAACTGTTTTTT. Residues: CASSQRVGGEKLFF.

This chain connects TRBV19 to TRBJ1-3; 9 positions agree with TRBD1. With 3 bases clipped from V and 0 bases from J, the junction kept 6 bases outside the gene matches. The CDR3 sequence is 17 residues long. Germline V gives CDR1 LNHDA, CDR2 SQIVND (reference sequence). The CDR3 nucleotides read TGTGCCAGTAGTATCCAAGGACAGGGGATCTCTGGAAACACCATATATTTT. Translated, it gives CASSIQGQGISGNTIYF. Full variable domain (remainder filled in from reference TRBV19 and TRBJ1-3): DGGITQSPKYLFRKEGQNVTLSCEQNLNHDAMYWYRQDPGQGLRLIYYSQIVNDFQKGDIAEGYSVSREKKESFPLTVTSAQKNPTAFYLCASSIQGQGISGNTIYFGEGSWLTVV.

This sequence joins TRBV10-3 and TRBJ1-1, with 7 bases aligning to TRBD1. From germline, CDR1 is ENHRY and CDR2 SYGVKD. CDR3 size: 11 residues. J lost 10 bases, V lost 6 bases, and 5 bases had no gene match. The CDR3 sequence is CAISVDRRAFF. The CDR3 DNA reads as TGTGCCATCAGCGTGGACAGGCGAGCTTTCTTT.

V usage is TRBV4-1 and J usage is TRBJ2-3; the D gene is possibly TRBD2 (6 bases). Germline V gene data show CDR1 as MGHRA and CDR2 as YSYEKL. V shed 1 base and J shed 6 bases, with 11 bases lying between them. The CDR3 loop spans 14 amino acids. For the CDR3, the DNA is TGCGCCAGCAGCCAAGTGACTAGTTTGGATACGCAGTATTTT. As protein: CASSQVTSLDTQYF.

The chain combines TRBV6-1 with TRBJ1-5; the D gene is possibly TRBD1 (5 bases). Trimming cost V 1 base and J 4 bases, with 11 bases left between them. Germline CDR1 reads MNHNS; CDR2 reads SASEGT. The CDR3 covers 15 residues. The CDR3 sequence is CASSEVAGANQPQHF. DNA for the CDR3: TGTGCCAGCAGTGAAGTGGCTGGGGCGAATCAGCCCCAGCATTTT.